Listed below are T cell receptor beta chains from one sample, sequenced in a study of blood T cells in healthy people across ages. Via MiXCR, TCRdb re-called the 5' RACE reads, giving one row per CDR3 protein. This table holds 650,000 to 1,000,000 distinct CDR3 sequences, approximately 35% found once. Sequences were obtained from blood. Receptors originate from a man between 18 and 35 years old in good health. CDR3s include the opening cysteine and the closing phenylalanine or tryptophan. D genes are given only for firm matches. Part of the rows lack a size; the others show once, few, many or a class for expanded clones.

V gene,clone size,D gene,J gene,CDR3 protein,CDR3 DNA
TRBV7-3,.,.,TRBJ1-1,CASSLNVRGGTEAFF,TGTGCCAGCAGCTTAAATGTTAGGGGAGGCACTGAAGCTTTCTTT
TRBV12-3/TRBV12-4,many,.,TRBJ2-7,CASSLGRDQQYF,TGTGCCAGCAGTTTAGGCAGGGACCAGCAGTACTTC
TRBV12-3/TRBV12-4,many,.,TRBJ2-7,CASSFGGGLESYEQYF,TGTGCCAGCAGTTTCGGAGGGGGGCTTGAATCCTACGAGCAGTACTTC
TRBV4-3,.,.,TRBJ1-5,CASSPGGGDQPQHF,TGCGCCAGCAGCCCCGGGGGGGGCGATCAGCCCCAGCATTTT
TRBV5-1,once,TRBD2,TRBJ2-3,CASSLASGSYTDTQYF,TGCGCCAGCAGCTTGGCTAGCGGGTCCTACACAGATACGCAGTATTTT
TRBV6-5,many,.,TRBJ2-7,CASRTEGYEQYF,TGTGCCAGCAGGACTGAGGGGTACGAGCAGTACTTC
TRBV4-2,.,.,TRBJ2-4,CAGSQDGGALGNIQYF,TGTGCCGGCAGCCAAGATGGCGGGGCATTGGGGAACATTCAGTACTTC
TRBV7-2,few,TRBD1,TRBJ2-7,CASSLAQGASLYEQYF,TGTGCCAGCAGCTTAGCTCAGGGGGCAAGTCTCTACGAGCAGTACTTC
TRBV12-3/TRBV12-4,few,.,TRBJ2-3,CASSRSPPSTDTQYF,TGTGCCAGCAGCCGCAGTCCCCCTAGCACAGATACGCAGTATTTT
TRBV3-1,.,TRBD1,TRBJ2-1,CARSQVGQGIYNEQFF,TGTGCCCGCAGCCAAGTGGGACAGGGGATATACAATGAGCAGTTCTTC
TRBV9,few,.,TRBJ2-6,CASSVDPDRNSGANVLTF,TGTGCCAGCAGCGTAGATCCCGACAGGAACTCTGGGGCCAACGTCCTGACTTTC
TRBV9,many,.,TRBJ2-1,CASSATHNEQFF,TGTGCCAGCAGCGCCACACACAATGAGCAGTTCTTC
TRBV20-1,.,.,TRBJ1-2,CSAVLGRNYGYTF,TGCAGTGCTGTGCTGGGGCGAAACTATGGCTACACCTTC
TRBV6-5,.,TRBD2,TRBJ2-5,CASSYSGARVETQYF,TGTGCCAGCAGCTATAGCGGGGCAAGAGTAGAGACCCAGTACTTC
TRBV5-6,.,.,TRBJ1-1,CASSLVEELKDEAFF,TGTGCCAGCAGCTTGGTTGAAGAACTAAAGGATGAAGCTTTCTTT
TRBV7-2,few,.,TRBJ1-4,CASSKPGPNEKLFF,TGTGCCAGCAGCAAACCGGGTCCTAATGAAAAACTGTTTTTT
TRBV6-5,many,.,TRBJ2-1,CASSGGPYNEQFF,TGTGCCAGCAGTGGGGGACCTTACAATGAGCAGTTCTTC
TRBV9,few,.,TRBJ1-5,CASSVGRDQPQHF,TGTGCCAGCAGCGTAGGGCGCGATCAGCCCCAGCATTTT